One sample yielded the 12 T cell receptor beta chains listed below, sequenced in a study of cytomegalovirus exposure and HLA in healthy donors. Data came from immunoSEQ multiplex PCR; TCRdb stores just in-frame clones and leaves some out. The sample includes 160,000 or so clones, about 89% of them seen just once. The sample comprised PBMCs. The receptor source for this set is a man younger than 35 in good health and CMV-seropositive.

The chain uses TRBV5-6 and TRBJ1-4, with D perhaps matching TRBD1 (5 bases). Trimming took off 4 bases at V and 4 bases at J, with 11 bases between the two ends. The CDR3 is made up of 14 amino acids. Looked up from germline, CDR1 is SGHDT and CDR2 is YYEEEE. This CDR3 is CASSPGHVNEKLFF. The CDR3 nucleotides read TGTGCCAGCAGCCCTGGACACGTTAATGAAAAACTGTTTTTT.

The V and J genes are TRBV5-1 and TRBJ2-1, with D unresolved. This CDR3 is built from 13 residues. The germline V gene has CDR1 SGHRS and CDR2 YFSETQ. Trimming pared 2 bases from V and 9 bases from J, leaving 12 bases between. CDR3 region: CASSLISVGEQFF. CDR3 nucleotide sequence: TGCGCCAGCAGCTTAATCTCGGTCGGTGAGCAGTTCTTC.

The gene calls are TRBV7-2 and TRBJ1-5, with TRBD1 as a possible D gene (5 bases). The V gene's germline CDR1 is SGHTA and CDR2 FQGNSA. V was cut by 5 bases and J by 5 bases, with 16 bases left in between. CDR3 length: 15 residues. This CDR3 reads CASSPMLGADQPQHF. For the CDR3, the DNA is TGTGCCAGCAGCCCGATGTTAGGGGCCGATCAGCCCCAGCATTTT.

Concerning this clone itself: An end of the junction differs from the germline gene, which may be a read error. The V call is TRBV2, the J call TRBJ1-2; D not certain. The CDR3 consists of 12 residues. Germline V gene sequence: CDR1 SNHLY, CDR2 FYNNEI. CDR3 loop: CASSGRPPSRPF. CDR3 nucleotides: TGTGCCAGCAGTGGGCGGCCTCCGTCGAGGCCCTTC.

The chain recombines TRBV4-2 with TRBJ2-1; 8 nucleotides match TRBD1. Germline V gene sequence: CDR1 LGHNA, CDR2 YNFKEQ. This CDR3 has 16 amino acids. V shed 5 bases and J 7 bases; nucleotides not matched to a gene: 13. CDR3 loop: CASSWSVLQGGNEQFF. CDR3 in DNA: TGTGCCAGCAGCTGGTCGGTACTACAGGGGGGTAATGAGCAGTTCTTC.

This clone was found a few times. The V and J genes are TRBV12-5 and TRBJ1-5; TRBD1 aligns across 7 bases. The CDR3 has 14 residues. Trimming at V came to 4 bases and at J to 4 bases, leaving 4 bases not matched to a gene. CDR1 and CDR2 (germline): LGHNT, FRNRAP. CDR3 protein: CASGWEQGNQPQHF. For the CDR3, the DNA is TGTGCTAGTGGTTGGGAACAGGGGAATCAGCCCCAGCATTTT.

In DNA form, the CDR3 reads TGCGCCAGCCAGGGCAACAGTCTCGTCTACAATGAGCAGTTCTTC. Protein: CASQGNSLVYNEQFF. The chain couples TRBV5-1 to TRBJ2-1; tentative D call: TRBD1 (5 bases). Germline CDR1 SGHRS, CDR2 YFSETQ. The germline V and J ends were trimmed by 7 bases and 3 bases, with 17 bases remaining between them. The CDR3 consists of 15 residues.

The rearrangement links TRBV5-1 to TRBJ1-1; TRBD1 matches at 7 bases. The germline gives CDR1 SGHRS, CDR2 YFSETQ. Losses at the gene ends were 2 bases for V and 4 bases for J; bases not matched to a gene: 5. The CDR3 is 14 residues long. This CDR3 reads CASSFYTGATEAFF. The CDR3 DNA sequence: TGCGCCAGCAGCTTCTATACAGGGGCCACTGAAGCTTTCTTT.

V and J are TRBV9 and TRBJ2-2, with D tentatively TRBD2 (6 bases). Trimming took off 7 bases at V and 3 bases at J, with 10 bases between the two ends. The CDR3 totals 13 residues. Germline V CDR1 and CDR2: SGDLS, YYNGEE. CDR3 nucleotide sequence: TGTGCCAGCGAGGAGGGTGACACCGGGGAGCTGTTTTTT. Protein: CASEEGDTGELFF.

This clone has a single count. This chain connects TRBV2 to TRBJ1-2; D possibly corresponds to TRBD1 (5 bases). The CDR3 loop spans 13 amino acids. Trimming took off 7 bases at V and 7 bases at J, with 16 bases between the two ends. The germline CDR1 and CDR2 sequences are SNHLY and FYNNEI. This chain's CDR3 is CASKFKGLGGYTF. The DNA for the CDR3 is TGTGCCAGCAAGTTCAAGGGGCTGGGTGGCTACACCTTC.

V and J are TRBV7-8 and TRBJ1-2, with D unclear. Trimming removed 1 base from V and 7 bases from J, with 13 bases in between. The length of the CDR3 is 14 residues. Germline V gene sequence: CDR1 SGHVS, CDR2 FQNEAQ. The CDR3 coding sequence is TGTGCCAGCAGCTTAGGATCGGCGGCTATTGGCTACACCTTC. Translated, it gives CASSLGSAAIGYTF.

This chain uses TRBV6-1 with TRBJ2-1; D is unresolved. V was shortened by 0 bases and J by 5 bases, with 8 bases between the two germline ends. The V gene's germline CDR1 is MNHNS and CDR2 SASEGT. The CDR3 has 14 amino acids. The CDR3 reads CASSEAPADNEQFF. CDR3 nucleotide sequence: TGTGCCAGCAGTGAAGCCCCGGCGGACAATGAGCAGTTCTTC.